In this sample, the clone carrying this TCR beta chain turned up many times. Its antigen is undetermined. The sample originates from a study of early T cells in non-severe SARS-CoV-2 infection. Background on the study: Bulk RNA from unsorted whole blood was sequenced; chains were unpaired. Findings and limits, study-wide: Matching against VDJdb likely underestimated virus-specific expansions, favoring anti-spike CD8.

Unique molecular identifiers were affixed to single, distinct cDNA molecules. TCRdb redid the calling of the 5' RACE reads with MiXCR, one entry per CDR3 protein. The sample carries about 97,000 distinct CDR3 sequences, around 13% recorded once. Germline CDR1 is SGHTA and CDR2 is FQGNSA. The CDR3 spans 13 residues. Deletions cut 5 bases from V and 0 bases from J, with 5 bases between. This chain uses TRBV7-2 with TRBJ1-3; D is uncertain. Sequenced: whole blood. The sequence was collected from an adult who was a healthcare worker with PCR-confirmed SARS-CoV-2 infection or an uninfected control (not recorded which). CDR3 loop: CASSPVSGNTIYF. CDR3 sequence (DNA): TGTGCCAGCAGCCCGGTCTCTGGAAACACCATATATTTT.